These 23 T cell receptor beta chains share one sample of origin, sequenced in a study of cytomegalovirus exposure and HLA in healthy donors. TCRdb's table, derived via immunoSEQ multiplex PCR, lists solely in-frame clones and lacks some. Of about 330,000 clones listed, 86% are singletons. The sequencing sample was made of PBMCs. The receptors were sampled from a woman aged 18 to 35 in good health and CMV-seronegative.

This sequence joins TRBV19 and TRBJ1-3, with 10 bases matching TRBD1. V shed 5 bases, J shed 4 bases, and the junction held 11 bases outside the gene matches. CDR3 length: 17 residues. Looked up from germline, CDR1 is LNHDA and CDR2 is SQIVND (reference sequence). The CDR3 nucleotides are TGTGCCAGTAGTCCCCAGAGGACAGGGGGTGGAGGAAACACCATATATTTT. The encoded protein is CASSPQRTGGGGNTIYF.

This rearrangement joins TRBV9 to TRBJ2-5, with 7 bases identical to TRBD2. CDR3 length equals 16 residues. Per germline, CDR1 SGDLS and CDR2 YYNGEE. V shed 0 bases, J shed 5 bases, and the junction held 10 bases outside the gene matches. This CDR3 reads CASSVGSGRAGETQYF. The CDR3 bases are TGTGCCAGCAGCGTAGGTTCAGGGAGGGCAGGGGAGACCCAGTACTTC. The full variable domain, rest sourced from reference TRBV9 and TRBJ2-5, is DSGVTQTPKHLITATGQRVTLRCSPRSGDLSVYWYQQSLDQGLQFLIQYYNGEERAKGNILERFSAQQFPDLHSELNLSSLELGDSALYFCASSVGSGRAGETQYFGPGTRLLVL.

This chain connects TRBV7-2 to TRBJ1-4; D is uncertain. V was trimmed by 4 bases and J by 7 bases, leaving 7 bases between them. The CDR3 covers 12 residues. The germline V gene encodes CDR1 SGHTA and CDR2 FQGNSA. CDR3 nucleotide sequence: TGTGCCAGCAGCTCCCGGGGTGAAAAACTGTTTTTT. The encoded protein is CASSSRGEKLFF.

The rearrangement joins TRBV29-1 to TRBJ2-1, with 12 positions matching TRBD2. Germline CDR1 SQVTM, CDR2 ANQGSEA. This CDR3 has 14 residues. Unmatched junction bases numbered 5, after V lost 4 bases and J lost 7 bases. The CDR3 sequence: CSVGAGLAGNEQFF. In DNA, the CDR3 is TGCAGCGTTGGTGCTGGACTAGCGGGAAATGAGCAGTTCTTC.

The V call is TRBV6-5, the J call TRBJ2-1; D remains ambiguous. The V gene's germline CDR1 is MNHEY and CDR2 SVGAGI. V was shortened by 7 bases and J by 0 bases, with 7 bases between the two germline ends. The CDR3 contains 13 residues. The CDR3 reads CASKQPSYNEQFF. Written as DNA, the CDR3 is TGTGCCAGCAAACAACCCTCCTACAATGAGCAGTTCTTC.

The chain's CDR3 is CASSTGTGMTEQYF. Written as DNA, the CDR3 is TGTGCCAGTAGTACAGGGACAGGGATGACGGAGCAGTACTTC. The chain employs TRBV19 and TRBJ2-7; 9 positions agree with TRBD1. Germline loops: CDR1 LNHDA, CDR2 SQIVND (reference sequence). V trimming: 4 bases; J trimming: 7 bases; junction bases outside the gene matches: 8. CDR3 length equals 14 residues. The whole variable domain, remainder taken from reference TRBV19 and TRBJ2-7, is DGGITQSPKYLFRKEGQNVTLSCEQNLNHDAMYWYRQDPGQGLRLIYYSQIVNDFQKGDIAEGYSVSREKKESFPLTVTSAQKNPTAFYLCASSTGTGMTEQYFGPGTRLTVT.

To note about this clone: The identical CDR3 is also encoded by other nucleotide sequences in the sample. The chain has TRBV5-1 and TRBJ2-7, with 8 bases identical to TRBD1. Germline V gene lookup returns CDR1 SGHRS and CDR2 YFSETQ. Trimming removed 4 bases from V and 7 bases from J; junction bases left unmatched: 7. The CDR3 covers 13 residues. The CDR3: CASSPGTGSEQYF. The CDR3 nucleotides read TGCGCCAGCAGCCCCGGGACAGGTAGTGAGCAGTACTTC.

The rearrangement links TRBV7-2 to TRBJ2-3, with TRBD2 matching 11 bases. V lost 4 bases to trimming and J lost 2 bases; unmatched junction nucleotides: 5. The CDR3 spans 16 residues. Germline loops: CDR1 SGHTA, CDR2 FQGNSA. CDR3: CASSSGLAENTDTQYF. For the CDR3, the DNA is TGTGCCAGCAGCTCGGGACTAGCGGAGAACACAGATACGCAGTATTTT.

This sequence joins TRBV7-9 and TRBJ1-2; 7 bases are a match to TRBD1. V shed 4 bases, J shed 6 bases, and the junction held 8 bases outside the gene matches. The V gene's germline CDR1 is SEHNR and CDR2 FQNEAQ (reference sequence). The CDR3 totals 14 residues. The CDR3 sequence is CASSSRGQLDGYTF. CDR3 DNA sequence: TGTGCCAGCAGCTCCCGGGGACAGTTGGATGGCTACACCTTC.

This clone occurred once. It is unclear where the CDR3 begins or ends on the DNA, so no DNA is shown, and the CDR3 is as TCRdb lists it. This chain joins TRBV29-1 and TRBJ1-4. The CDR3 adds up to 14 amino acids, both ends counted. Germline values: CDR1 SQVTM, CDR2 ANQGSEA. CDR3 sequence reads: CSVRFGGYGEKLFF.

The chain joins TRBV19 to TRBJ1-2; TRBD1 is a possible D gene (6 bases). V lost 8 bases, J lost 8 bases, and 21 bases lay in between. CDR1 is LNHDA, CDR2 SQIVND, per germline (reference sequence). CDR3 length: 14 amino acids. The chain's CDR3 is CASGYGQREGGYTF. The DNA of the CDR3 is TGTGCCAGTGGATACGGACAGAGGGAGGGGGGCTACACCTTC.

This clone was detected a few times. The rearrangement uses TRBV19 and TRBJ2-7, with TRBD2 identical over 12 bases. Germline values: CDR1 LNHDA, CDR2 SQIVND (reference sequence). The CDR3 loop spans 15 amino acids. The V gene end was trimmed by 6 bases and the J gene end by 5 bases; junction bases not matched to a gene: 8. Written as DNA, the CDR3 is TGTGCCAGTAGCCCCCGGACTAGCGGGATACACGAGCAGTACTTC. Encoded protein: CASSPRTSGIHEQYF.

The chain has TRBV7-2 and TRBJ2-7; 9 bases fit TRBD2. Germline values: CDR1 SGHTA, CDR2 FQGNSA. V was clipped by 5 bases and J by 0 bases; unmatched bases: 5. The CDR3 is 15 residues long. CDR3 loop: CASSQDSGSSYEQYF. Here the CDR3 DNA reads TGTGCCAGCAGCCAGGATAGCGGGAGCTCCTACGAGCAGTACTTC.

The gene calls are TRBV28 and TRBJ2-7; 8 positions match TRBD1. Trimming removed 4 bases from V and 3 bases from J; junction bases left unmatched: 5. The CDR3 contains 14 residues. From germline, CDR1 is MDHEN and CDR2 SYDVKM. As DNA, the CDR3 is TGTGCCAGCAGTTCCCCGGGACAGGTCTACGAGCAGTACTTC. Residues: CASSSPGQVYEQYF.

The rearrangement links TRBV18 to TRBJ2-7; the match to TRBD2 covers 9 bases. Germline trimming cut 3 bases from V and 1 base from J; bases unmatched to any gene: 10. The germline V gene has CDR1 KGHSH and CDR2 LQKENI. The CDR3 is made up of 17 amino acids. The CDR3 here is CASSPAPGSGSSYEQYF. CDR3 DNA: TGTGCCAGCTCACCTGCCCCGGGTAGCGGGAGTTCCTACGAGCAGTACTTC.

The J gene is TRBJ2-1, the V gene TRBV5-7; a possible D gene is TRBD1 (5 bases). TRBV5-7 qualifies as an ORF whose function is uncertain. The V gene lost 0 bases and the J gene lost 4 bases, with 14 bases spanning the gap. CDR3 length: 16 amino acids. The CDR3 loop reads CASSLAFRVKYNEQFF. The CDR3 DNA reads TGTGCCAGCAGCTTGGCCTTCAGGGTTAAGTACAATGAGCAGTTCTTC.

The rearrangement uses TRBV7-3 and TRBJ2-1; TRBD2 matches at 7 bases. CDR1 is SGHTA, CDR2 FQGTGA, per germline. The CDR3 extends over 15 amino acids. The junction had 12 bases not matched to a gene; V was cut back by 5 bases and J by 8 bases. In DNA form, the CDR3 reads TGTGCCAGCAGCACAAGCCCTGGGGCGGGAGATGAGCAGTTCTTC. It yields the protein CASSTSPGAGDEQFF.

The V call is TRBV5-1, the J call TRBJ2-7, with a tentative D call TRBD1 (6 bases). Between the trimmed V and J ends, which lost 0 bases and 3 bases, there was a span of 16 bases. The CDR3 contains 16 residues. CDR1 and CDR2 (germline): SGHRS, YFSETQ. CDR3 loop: CASSLAADSTFYEQYF. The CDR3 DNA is TGCGCCAGCAGCTTGGCTGCGGACAGTACCTTCTACGAGCAGTACTTC.

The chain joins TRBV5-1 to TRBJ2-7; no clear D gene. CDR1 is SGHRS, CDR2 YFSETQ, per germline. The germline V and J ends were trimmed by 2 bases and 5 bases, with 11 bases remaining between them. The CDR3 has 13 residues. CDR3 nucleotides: TGCGCCAGCAGCTTACAGTGGGCAGACGAGCAGTACTTC. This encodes CASSLQWADEQYF.

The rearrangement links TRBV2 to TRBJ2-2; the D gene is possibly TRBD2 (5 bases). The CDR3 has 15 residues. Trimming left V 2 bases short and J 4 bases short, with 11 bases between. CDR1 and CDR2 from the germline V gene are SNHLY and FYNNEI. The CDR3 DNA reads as TGTGCCAGCAGTGAAACCCGGGGATCCACCGGGGAGCTGTTTTTT. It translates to CASSETRGSTGELFF.

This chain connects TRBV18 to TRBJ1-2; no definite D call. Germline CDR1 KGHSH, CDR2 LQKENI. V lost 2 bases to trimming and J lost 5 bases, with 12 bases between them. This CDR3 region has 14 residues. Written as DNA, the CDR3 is TGTGCCAGCTCACCATCACCTTTCGGGTATGGCTACACCTTC. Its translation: CASSPSPFGYGYTF.

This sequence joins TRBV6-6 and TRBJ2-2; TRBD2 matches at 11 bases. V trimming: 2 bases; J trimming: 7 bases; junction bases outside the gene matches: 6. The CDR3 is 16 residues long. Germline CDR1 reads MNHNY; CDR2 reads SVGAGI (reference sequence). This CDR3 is CASSYGLAGGGGELFF. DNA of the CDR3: TGTGCCAGCAGTTACGGTCTAGCGGGAGGCGGCGGGGAGCTGTTTTTT.

CDR3: CASSQLSGTDSYEQYF. The CDR3, as DNA: TGTGCCAGCAGCCAACTCTCCGGGACAGACAGCTACGAGCAGTACTTC. The chain has TRBV4-2 and TRBJ2-7; the match to TRBD1 covers 7 bases. CDR3 length equals 16 residues. The V and J ends lost 2 bases and 3 bases, in that order; junction bases with no gene match: 10. The germline V gene encodes CDR1 LGHNA and CDR2 YNFKEQ.